The 30 T cell receptor beta chains reported below all come from one sample, sequenced in a study of blood T cell repertoires in COVID-19. The data were produced by immunoSEQ multiplex PCR, yet TCRdb's version contains in-frame clones alone and is incomplete. The repertoire holds about 410,000 clones, roughly 90% seen once, with about 1.6% in the top ten. Specimen: peripheral blood. Every receptor here comes from a middle-aged woman with COVID-19, enrolled during active disease.

The V gene is TRBV5-1, the J gene TRBJ1-2, with D maybe TRBD1 (6 bases). V lost 0 bases to trimming and J lost 9 bases, with 18 bases between them. CDR1 SGHRS and CDR2 YFSETQ come from the germline V gene. CDR3 length equals 15 residues. Here the CDR3 reads CASSLARGQSLSYTF. In nucleotides, the CDR3 is TGCGCCAGCAGCTTGGCCCGAGGACAGTCGTTGAGCTACACCTTC.

The chain is built from TRBV9 and TRBJ2-1; D remains ambiguous. CDR1 SGDLS and CDR2 YYNGEE come from the germline V gene. There are 15 residues in the CDR3. Trimming removed 1 base at V and 0 bases at J, with 8 bases between. The CDR3 protein is CASSVKRSSYNEQFF. For the CDR3, the DNA is TGTGCCAGCAGCGTAAAACGGAGCTCCTACAATGAGCAGTTCTTC. Filled out from reference TRBV9 and TRBJ2-1, the complete variable domain reads DSGVTQTPKHLITATGQRVTLRCSPRSGDLSVYWYQQSLDQGLQFLIQYYNGEERAKGNILERFSAQQFPDLHSELNLSSLELGDSALYFCASSVKRSSYNEQFFGPGTRLTVL.

The rearrangement links TRBV27 to TRBJ1-5; D might be TRBD1 (5 bases). The CDR3 sequence is 15 residues long. Germline CDR1 MNHEY, CDR2 SMNVEV (reference sequence). V lost 4 bases to trimming and J lost 2 bases, with 12 bases between them. The CDR3 DNA reads TGTGCCAGCAGTTCTGGGACTTCAGGCAATCAGCCCCAGCATTTT. Amino acids: CASSSGTSGNQPQHF.

This clone was recorded once. The chain uses TRBV28 and TRBJ1-2, with a possible D match to TRBD1 (6 bases). Germline CDR1 MDHEN, CDR2 SYDVKM. This CDR3 is built from 15 residues. Trimming shortened V by 6 bases and J by 8 bases, and 22 bases separated the two germline ends. CDR3 amino acids: CASSLTGTPWDGYTF. The DNA for the CDR3 is TGTGCCAGCAGCCTGACCGGGACACCGTGGGACGGCTACACCTTC.

The chain couples TRBV15 to TRBJ1-5; D is ambiguous. Between the trimmed V and J ends, which lost 2 bases and 0 bases, there was a span of 8 bases. CDR1 is LNHNV, CDR2 YYDKDF, per germline (reference sequence). The CDR3 has 15 amino acids. The CDR3 loop is CATSRQDFSNQPQHF. For the CDR3, the DNA is TGTGCCACCAGCAGACAGGATTTTAGCAATCAGCCCCAGCATTTT.

The rearrangement joins TRBV19 to TRBJ1-2; 7 nucleotides line up with TRBD1. This CDR3 comprises 15 residues. Germline CDR1 reads LNHDA; CDR2 reads SQIVND (reference sequence). V lost 5 bases and J lost 1; bases outside the gene matches: 7. CDR3: CASSPPDRFNYGYTF. CDR3 sequence (DNA): TGTGCCAGTAGTCCCCCGGACAGGTTTAACTATGGCTACACCTTC.

The chain has TRBV9 and TRBJ2-2, with 11 bases fitting TRBD1. Germline trimming cut 0 bases from V and 6 bases from J; bases unmatched to any gene: 7. From germline, CDR1 is SGDLS and CDR2 YYNGEE. CDR3 length: 17 residues. The CDR3 nucleotides read TGTGCCAGCAGCGTAGTGGGACCGGGACAGGGGGCCGGGGAGCTGTTTTTT. It encodes CASSVVGPGQGAGELFF.

The chain joins TRBV14 to TRBJ2-2, with a possible D match to TRBD1 (5 bases). V was shortened by 1 base and J by 4 bases, with 10 bases between the two germline ends. This CDR3 comprises 15 residues. Germline assignment: CDR1 SGHDN and CDR2 FVKESK. The CDR3 DNA follows: TGTGCCAGCAGCCAAGTAAGGGGAAGCACCGGGGAGCTGTTTTTT. As protein: CASSQVRGSTGELFF.

The chain recombines TRBV15 with TRBJ2-5; 8 nucleotides agree with TRBD1. Germline loops: CDR1 LNHNV, CDR2 YYDKDF (reference sequence). V dropped 0 bases and J dropped 5; count of bases not matched to a gene: 5. CDR3 length: 15 amino acids. CDR3 sequence: CATSRDVTGGETQYF. DNA for the CDR3: TGTGCCACCAGCAGAGATGTCACAGGGGGGGAGACCCAGTACTTC.

For the CDR3, the DNA is TGCGCCAGCAGCTTGGTTCAACTCACAGATACGCAGTATTTT. It codes for CASSLVQLTDTQYF. The rearrangement joins TRBV5-1 to TRBJ2-3, with D unclear. The CDR3 has 14 amino acids. The germline V gene encodes CDR1 SGHRS and CDR2 YFSETQ. The V gene lost 0 bases and the J gene lost 2 bases, with 7 bases spanning the gap. The variable domain in full, completed from reference TRBV5-1 and TRBJ2-3, reads KAGVTQTPRYLIKTRGQQVTLSCSPISGHRSVSWYQQTPGQGLQFLFEYFSETQRNKGNFPGRFSGRQFSNSRSEMNVSTLELGDSALYLCASSLVQLTDTQYFGPGTRLTVL.

This chain uses TRBV28 with TRBJ1-4, with D unclear. From germline, CDR1 is MDHEN and CDR2 SYDVKM. The CDR3 length is 14 residues. V gave up 1 base and J gave up 7 bases, with 10 bases separating them. Here the CDR3 DNA reads TGTGCCAGCAGTTTATTTGCCGGTCCTGAAAAACTGTTTTTT. It specifies CASSLFAGPEKLFF. Using reference TRBV28 and TRBJ1-4 for the parts outside the CDR3, the full variable domain is DVKVTQSSRYLVKRTGEKVFLECVQDMDHENMFWYRQDPGLGLRLIYFSYDVKMKEKGDIPEGYSVSREKKERFSLILESASTNQTSMYLCASSLFAGPEKLFFGSGTQLSVL.

V usage is TRBV5-5 and J usage is TRBJ2-1, with TRBD2 identical over 8 bases. The CDR3 has 16 residues. V shed 0 bases, J shed 7 bases, and the junction held 9 bases outside the gene matches. CDR1 SGHKS and CDR2 YYEKEE come from the germline V gene (reference sequence). CDR3 bases: TGTGCCAGCAGCTTGGTTCCTGGAGCGGGGGCGAATGAGCAGTTCTTC. It codes for CASSLVPGAGANEQFF. Filled out from reference TRBV5-5 and TRBJ2-1, the complete variable domain reads DAGVTQSPTHLIKTRGQQVTLRCSPISGHKSVSWYQQVLGQGPQFIFQYYEKEERGRGNFPDRFSARQFPNYSSELNVNALLLGDSALYLCASSLVPGAGANEQFFGPGTRLTVL.

This chain uses TRBV9 with TRBJ2-5, with 15 bases that match TRBD2. Germline CDR1 reads SGDLS; CDR2 reads YYNGEE. This CDR3 is 18 amino acids long. After removal of 3 bases from V and 4 bases from J, the junction contained 10 bases not matched to a gene. The CDR3 DNA reads TGTGCCAGCAGCGAGTCCGGGACTAGCGGGGGGTTACGAGAGACCCAGTACTTC. Amino acids: CASSESGTSGGLRETQYF.

This clone was found once. In DNA form, the CDR3 reads TGTGCCAGCAGTCTAAAGGGGGGGGAAGGGCAGCCCCAGCATTTT. Amino acids: CASSLKGGEGQPQHF. The chain uses TRBV6-5 and TRBJ1-5; tentatively, D is TRBD1 (6 bases). The V gene's germline CDR1 is MNHEY and CDR2 SVGAGI. The CDR3 covers 15 residues. Trimming took 5 bases from V and 7 from J, leaving 18 bases between them.

This clone was detected only once. The rearrangement uses TRBV6-5 and TRBJ1-3; no firm D call. V was clipped by 5 bases and J by 1 base, with 6 bases between them. Germline CDR1 reads MNHEY; CDR2 reads SVGAGI. The length of the CDR3 is 13 residues. The DNA of the CDR3 is TGTGCCAGCAGTCTCACATCTGGAAACACCATATATTTT. It is translated as CASSLTSGNTIYF.

The chain links TRBV27 to TRBJ1-1; D is perhaps TRBD1 (6 bases). V lost 2 bases and J 5 bases, leaving 9 bases between the germline ends. Germline-derived CDR1 and CDR2 are MNHEY and SMNVEV (reference sequence). The CDR3 consists of 13 residues. The DNA for the CDR3 is TGTGCCAGCAGTTTACAGGGGCGGACTGAAGCTTTCTTT. It translates to CASSLQGRTEAFF.

The chain recombines TRBV5-1 with TRBJ2-1; 11 nucleotides line up with TRBD2. V was clipped by 2 bases and J by 6 bases; unmatched bases: 4. The CDR3 extends over 15 amino acids. Germline assignment: CDR1 SGHRS and CDR2 YFSETQ. The DNA of the CDR3 is TGCGCCAGCAGCTTTCTAGCGGGAGGAGCCAATGAGCAGTTCTTC. Its protein product is CASSFLAGGANEQFF.

This clone is a singleton in its sample. The chain employs TRBV2 and TRBJ1-4, with TRBD1 identical over 10 bases. This CDR3 has 15 residues. Looked up from germline, CDR1 is SNHLY and CDR2 is FYNNEI. The ends lost 6 bases at V and 6 bases at J; junction bases unmatched: 7. CDR3 residues: CASSADRGQYEKLFF. CDR3 coding DNA: TGTGCCAGCAGCGCCGACAGGGGGCAGTATGAAAAACTGTTTTTT. Drawing the rest from reference TRBV2 and TRBJ1-4, the complete variable domain is EPEVTQTPSHQVTQMGQEVILRCVPISNHLYFYWYRQILGQKVEFLVSFYNNEISEKSEIFDDQFSVERPDGSNFTLKIRSTKLEDSAMYFCASSADRGQYEKLFFGSGTQLSVL.

The rearrangement links TRBV29-1 to TRBJ2-7; the D gene is possibly TRBD2 (5 bases). The CDR3 has 11 amino acids. With 6 bases removed from V and 2 bases from J, the gap between germline ends came to 8 bases. In germline, CDR1 is SQVTM, CDR2 ANQGSEA. Here the CDR3 DNA reads TGCAGCGTCCTGACTACCTACGAGCAGTACTTC. Its translation: CSVLTTYEQYF.

The chain combines TRBV2 with TRBJ2-5, with 10 nucleotides matching TRBD1. This CDR3 contains 15 residues. Trimming at V came to 7 bases and at J to 3 bases, leaving 8 bases not matched to a gene. The germline CDR1 and CDR2 sequences are SNHLY and FYNNEI. CDR3 loop: CASNRDRGPKETQYF. The CDR3 coding sequence is TGTGCCAGCAACAGAGACAGGGGGCCTAAAGAGACCCAGTACTTC.

V and J are TRBV6-5 and TRBJ1-5; TRBD1 is a possible D gene (5 bases). Germline CDR1 is MNHEY and CDR2 is SVGAGI. The CDR3 has 13 amino acids. Between the trimmed V and J ends, which lost 6 bases and 4 bases, there was a span of 10 bases. CDR3 sequence: CASRGGGNQPQHF. CDR3 DNA: TGTGCCAGCAGGGGGGGTGGGAATCAGCCCCAGCATTTT.

The V and J genes are TRBV3-1 (or the pseudogene TRBV3-2) and TRBJ1-1, with D maybe TRBD1 (5 bases). The V end was cut by 7 bases, the J end by 3 bases, with 15 bases between. Looked up from germline, CDR1 is LGHDT and CDR2 is YNNKEL (reference sequence). The CDR3 has 14 amino acids. CDR3 sequence (DNA): TGTGCCAGCACCCTGTGGCAGGGTGACACTGAAGCTTTCTTT. Protein sequence: CASTLWQGDTEAFF.

The chain links TRBV28 to TRBJ2-4, with 10 bases matching TRBD1. CDR3 length equals 18 residues. After removal of 4 bases from V and 4 bases from J, the junction contained 13 bases not matched to a gene. Germline loops: CDR1 MDHEN, CDR2 SYDVKM. CDR3: CASSSTLGTGAQKNIQYF. As DNA, the CDR3 is TGTGCCAGCAGTTCCACCCTCGGGACAGGGGCCCAAAAAAACATTCAGTACTTC.

J is TRBJ2-3 and V is TRBV7-2; D not certain. The CDR3 spans 16 residues. The germline V gene encodes CDR1 SGHTA and CDR2 FQGNSA. V was trimmed by 1 base and J by 2 bases, leaving 13 bases between them. The CDR3 nucleotides are TGTGCCAGCAGCTTAGGTGGTACAGATCACACAGATACGCAGTATTTT. It encodes CASSLGGTDHTDTQYF.

The chain combines TRBV5-6 with TRBJ1-2, with TRBD1 matching over 7 bases. V lost 4 bases and J lost 1; bases outside the gene matches: 4. CDR3 length: 14 amino acids. CDR1 SGHDT and CDR2 YYEEEE come from the germline V gene. In nucleotides, the CDR3 is TGTGCCAGCAGCCTGGACAGGAATAACTATGGCTACACCTTC. This encodes CASSLDRNNYGYTF. Looking up the rest from reference TRBV5-6 and TRBJ1-2 gives the full variable domain: DAGVTQSPTHLIKTRGQQVTLRCSPKSGHDTVSWYQQALGQGPQFIFQYYEEEERQRGNFPDRFSGHQFPNYSSELNVNALLLGDSALYLCASSLDRNNYGYTFGSGTRLTVV.

This clone was detected only once. This sequence joins TRBV25-1 and TRBJ2-5; 9 nucleotides match TRBD2. V trimming: 1 base; J trimming: 5 bases; junction bases outside the gene matches: 5. Germline assignment: CDR1 MGHDK and CDR2 SYGVNS. The CDR3 is 15 amino acids. CDR3 in DNA: TGTGCCAGCAGTGAATCGCGGGAGGGCCGGGAGACCCAGTACTTC. The encoded protein is CASSESREGRETQYF.

The CDR3 is CASRNRGEEYF. CDR3 sequence (DNA): TGTGCCAGCAGGAACAGGGGAGAAGAGTACTTC. The chain employs TRBV25-1 and TRBJ2-7; 7 nucleotides align to TRBD1. The CDR3 runs 11 residues. The germline gives CDR1 MGHDK, CDR2 SYGVNS. The V gene end was trimmed by 6 bases and the J gene end by 11 bases; junction bases not matched to a gene: 7.

The chain is built from TRBV27 and TRBJ1-1, with TRBD1 matching 7 bases. The CDR3 is 14 residues long. The V segment lost 3 bases and the J segment 4 bases; nucleotides outside the gene matches: 5. CDR1 MNHEY and CDR2 SMNVEV come from the germline V gene (reference sequence). The CDR3 sequence is CASSFSTGITEAFF. CDR3 nucleotide sequence: TGTGCCAGCAGTTTCTCGACAGGGATCACTGAAGCTTTCTTT.

This clone was counted a single time. The chain recombines TRBV24-1 with TRBJ1-1; TRBD1 aligns across 8 bases. J was trimmed by 1 base and V by 7 bases; bases with no gene match: 1. Germline lookup yields CDR1 KGHDR and CDR2 SFDVKD. The CDR3 sequence is 13 residues long. This CDR3 is CATRDRANTEAFF. The CDR3 region has the DNA TGTGCCACCAGGGACAGGGCGAACACTGAAGCTTTCTTT.

The chain couples TRBV7-3 to TRBJ1-3, with no clear D. CDR1 is SGHTA, CDR2 FQGTGA, per germline. V was cut by 1 base and J by 0 bases, with 10 bases left in between. This CDR3 is built from 16 residues. CDR3 residues: CASSLNRVCSGNTIYF. CDR3 DNA sequence: TGTGCCAGCAGCTTAAACCGAGTGTGCTCTGGAAACACCATATATTTT.